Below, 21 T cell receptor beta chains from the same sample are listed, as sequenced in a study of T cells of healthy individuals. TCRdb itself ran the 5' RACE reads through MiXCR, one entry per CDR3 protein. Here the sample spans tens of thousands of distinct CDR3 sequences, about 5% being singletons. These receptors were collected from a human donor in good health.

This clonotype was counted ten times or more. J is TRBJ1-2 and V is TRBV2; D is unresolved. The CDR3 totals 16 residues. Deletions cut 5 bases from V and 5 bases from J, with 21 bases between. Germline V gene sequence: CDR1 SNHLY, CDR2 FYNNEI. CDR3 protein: CASSTTLRTASYGYTF. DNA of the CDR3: TGTGCCAGCAGTACAACGCTCAGGACCGCTTCATATGGCTACACCTTC.

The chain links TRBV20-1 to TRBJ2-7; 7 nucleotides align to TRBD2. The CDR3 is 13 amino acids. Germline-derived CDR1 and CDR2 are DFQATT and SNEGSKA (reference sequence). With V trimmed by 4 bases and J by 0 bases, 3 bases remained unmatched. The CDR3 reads CSATSGVSYEQYF. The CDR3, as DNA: TGCAGTGCTACCAGCGGGGTCTCCTACGAGCAGTACTTC.

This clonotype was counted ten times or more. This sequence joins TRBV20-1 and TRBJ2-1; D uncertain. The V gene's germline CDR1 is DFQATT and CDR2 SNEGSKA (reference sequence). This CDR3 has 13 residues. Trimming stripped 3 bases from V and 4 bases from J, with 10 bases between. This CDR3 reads CSARRAGYNEQFF. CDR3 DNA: TGCAGTGCTAGGCGAGCCGGGTACAATGAGCAGTTCTTC.

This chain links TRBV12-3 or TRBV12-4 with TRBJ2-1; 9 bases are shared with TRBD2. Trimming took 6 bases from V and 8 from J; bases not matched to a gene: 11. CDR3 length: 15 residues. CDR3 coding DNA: TGTGCCAGCAGCTACTCGGGACTAGCAAGTGATGAGCAGTTCTTC. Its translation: CASSYSGLASDEQFF.

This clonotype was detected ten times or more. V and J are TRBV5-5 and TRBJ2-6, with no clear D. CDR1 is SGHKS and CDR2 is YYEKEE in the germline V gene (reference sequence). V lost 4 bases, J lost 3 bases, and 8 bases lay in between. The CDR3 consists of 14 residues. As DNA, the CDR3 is TGTGCCAGCAGCGGGTACGTTGGGGCCAACGTCCTGACTTTC. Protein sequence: CASSGYVGANVLTF.

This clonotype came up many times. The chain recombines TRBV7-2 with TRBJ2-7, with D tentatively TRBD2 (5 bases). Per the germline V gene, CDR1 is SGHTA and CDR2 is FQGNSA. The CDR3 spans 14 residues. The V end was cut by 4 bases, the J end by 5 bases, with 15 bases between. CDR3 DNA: TGTGCCAGCAGCTCCGGACTTTCGGGCGACGAGCAGTACTTC. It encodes CASSSGLSGDEQYF.

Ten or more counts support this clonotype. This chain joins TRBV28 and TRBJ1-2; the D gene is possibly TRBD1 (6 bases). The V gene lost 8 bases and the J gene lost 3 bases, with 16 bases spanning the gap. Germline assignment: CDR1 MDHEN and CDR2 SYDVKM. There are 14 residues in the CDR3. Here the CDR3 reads CASRSGGAHYGYTF. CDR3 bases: TGTGCCAGCCGCTCCGGGGGGGCTCACTATGGCTACACCTTC.

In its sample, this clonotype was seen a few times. This CDR3 is CASTRRGQGGRDTQYF. Here the CDR3 DNA reads TGTGCCAGCACCCGAAGGGGACAGGGAGGGAGAGATACGCAGTATTTT. The chain has TRBV2 and TRBJ2-3; 9 bases align to TRBD1. V shed 7 bases and J 5 bases; nucleotides not matched to a gene: 13. Per germline, CDR1 SNHLY and CDR2 FYNNEI. CDR3 length equals 16 residues.

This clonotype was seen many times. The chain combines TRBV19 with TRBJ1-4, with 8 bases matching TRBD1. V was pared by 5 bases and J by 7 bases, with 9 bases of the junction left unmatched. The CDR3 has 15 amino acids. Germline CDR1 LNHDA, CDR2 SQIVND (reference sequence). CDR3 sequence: CASSPPGQVGEKLFF. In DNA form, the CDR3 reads TGTGCCAGTAGTCCGCCGGGACAGGTCGGTGAAAAACTGTTTTTT.

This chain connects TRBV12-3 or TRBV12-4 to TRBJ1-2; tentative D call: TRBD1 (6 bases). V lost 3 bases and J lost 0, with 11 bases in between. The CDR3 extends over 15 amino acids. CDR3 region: CASSFLTGPNYGYTF. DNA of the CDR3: TGTGCCAGCAGTTTTTTAACAGGGCCTAACTATGGCTACACCTTC.

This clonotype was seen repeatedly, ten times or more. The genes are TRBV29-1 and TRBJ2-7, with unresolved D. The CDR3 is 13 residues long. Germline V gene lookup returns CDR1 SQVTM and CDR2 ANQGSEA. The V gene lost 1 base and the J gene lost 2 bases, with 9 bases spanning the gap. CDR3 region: CSVEVQGAYEQYF. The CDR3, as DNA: TGCAGCGTTGAAGTTCAAGGTGCCTACGAGCAGTACTTC.

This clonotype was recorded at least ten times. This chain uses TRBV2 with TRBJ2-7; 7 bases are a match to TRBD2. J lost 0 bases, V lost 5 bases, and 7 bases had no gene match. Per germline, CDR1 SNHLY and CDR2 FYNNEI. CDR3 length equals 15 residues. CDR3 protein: CASSKTSSLSYEQYF. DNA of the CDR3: TGTGCCAGCAGTAAGACTAGCTCCCTCTCCTACGAGCAGTACTTC.

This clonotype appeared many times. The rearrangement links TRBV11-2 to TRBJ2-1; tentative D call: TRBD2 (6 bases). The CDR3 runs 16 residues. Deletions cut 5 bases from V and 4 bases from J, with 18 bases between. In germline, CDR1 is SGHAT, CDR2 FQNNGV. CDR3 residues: CASSPDAGSLYNEQFF. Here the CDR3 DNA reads TGTGCCAGCAGCCCTGACGCGGGGTCCTTGTACAATGAGCAGTTCTTC.

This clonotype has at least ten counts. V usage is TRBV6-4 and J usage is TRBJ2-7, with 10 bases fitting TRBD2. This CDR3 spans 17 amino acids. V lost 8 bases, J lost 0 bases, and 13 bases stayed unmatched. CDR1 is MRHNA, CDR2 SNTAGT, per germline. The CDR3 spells CASRRPSGGLYSYEQYF. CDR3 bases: TGTGCCAGCCGAAGACCTAGCGGGGGCCTTTACTCCTACGAGCAGTACTTC.

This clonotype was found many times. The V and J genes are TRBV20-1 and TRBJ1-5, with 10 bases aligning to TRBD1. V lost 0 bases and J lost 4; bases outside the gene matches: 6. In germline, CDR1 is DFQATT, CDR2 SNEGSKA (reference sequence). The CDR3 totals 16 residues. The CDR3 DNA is TGCAGTGCTAGAGATCCGGGACAGGGGCGGAATCAGCCCCAGCATTTT. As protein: CSARDPGQGRNQPQHF.

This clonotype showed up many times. The CDR3 reads CASSYRTGLYEQYF. The CDR3 DNA follows: TGTGCCAGCAGTTACAGGACAGGACTCTACGAGCAGTACTTC. The chain joins TRBV6-6 to TRBJ2-7; 7 bases align to TRBD1. Germline loops: CDR1 MNHNY, CDR2 SVGAGI (reference sequence). The junction had 4 bases not matched to a gene; V was cut back by 2 bases and J by 3 bases. This CDR3 contains 14 residues.

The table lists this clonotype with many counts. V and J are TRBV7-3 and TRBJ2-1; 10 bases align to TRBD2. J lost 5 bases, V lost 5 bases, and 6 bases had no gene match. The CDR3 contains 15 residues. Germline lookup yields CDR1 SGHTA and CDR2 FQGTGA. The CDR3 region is CASSQGLAPNNEQFF. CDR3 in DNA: TGTGCCAGCAGCCAGGGACTAGCGCCGAACAATGAGCAGTTCTTC.

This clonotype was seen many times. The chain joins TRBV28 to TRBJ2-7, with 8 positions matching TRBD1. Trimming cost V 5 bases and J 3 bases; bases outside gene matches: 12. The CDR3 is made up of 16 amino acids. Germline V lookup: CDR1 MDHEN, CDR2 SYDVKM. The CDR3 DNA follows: TGTGCCAGCAGTCCCAGTGCGGGACAGGACCTCTACGAGCAGTACTTC. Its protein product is CASSPSAGQDLYEQYF.

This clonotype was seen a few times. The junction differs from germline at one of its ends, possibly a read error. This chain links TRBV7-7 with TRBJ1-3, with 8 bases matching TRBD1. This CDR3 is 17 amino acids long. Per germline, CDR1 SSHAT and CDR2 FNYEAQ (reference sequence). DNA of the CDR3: TGTGCTAGCACCGGACAGGGAAATACCTGCTCTGGAAACACCATATATTTT. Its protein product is CASTGQGNTCSGNTIYF.

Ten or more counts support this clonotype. The CDR3 reads CASSFGLAGRNEQFF. DNA of the CDR3: TGTGCCAGCAGCTTCGGACTAGCGGGAAGGAATGAGCAGTTCTTC. This chain connects TRBV28 to TRBJ2-1, with TRBD2 matching 12 bases. V lost 6 bases and J lost 7; bases outside the gene matches: 7. The length of the CDR3 is 15 residues. Germline assignment: CDR1 MDHEN and CDR2 SYDVKM. Drawing the rest from reference TRBV28 and TRBJ2-1, the complete variable domain is DVKVTQSSRYLVKRTGEKVFLECVQDMDHENMFWYRQDPGLGLRLIYFSYDVKMKEKGDIPEGYSVSREKKERFSLILESASTNQTSMYLCASSFGLAGRNEQFFGPGTRLTVL.

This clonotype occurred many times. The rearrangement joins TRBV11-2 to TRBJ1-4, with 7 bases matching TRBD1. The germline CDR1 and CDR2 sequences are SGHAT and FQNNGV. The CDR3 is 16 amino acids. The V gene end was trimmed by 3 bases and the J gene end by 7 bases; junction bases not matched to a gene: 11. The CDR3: CASSLFARQGAEKLFF. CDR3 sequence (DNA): TGTGCCAGCAGCTTGTTCGCGAGACAGGGCGCTGAAAAACTGTTTTTT.